This TCR beta chain appears in the sequencing data of a study of blood T cell repertoires in COVID-19. At the level of the study: The United States, Italy and Spain were the sources of the acute and convalescent COVID-19 samples.

In the authors' workflow: Reference gene primers were amplified, and this amplification served to estimate nucleated cell counts. The method was immunoSEQ multiplex PCR; TCRdb's version includes in-frame clones alone and lacks a portion of them. V, J and clone size reflect that table, while D and trimming were determined from the DNA. This sample yields some 300,000 clones, of which around 87% are seen a single time; under 1.1% belongs to the top ten. Seattle patient enrollment occurred during active infection, with longitudinal follow-up thereafter. The CDR3 length is 16 residues. V lost 2 bases, J lost 3 bases, and 17 bases lay in between. Germline V gene data show CDR1 as MNHNY and CDR2 as SVGAGI (reference sequence).

This sequence originates from a woman aged 40 to 49 with COVID-19, enrolled during active disease. The V and J genes are TRBV6-6 and TRBJ2-7; a possible D gene is TRBD2 (5 bases). Sequenced material: peripheral blood. CDR3 amino acids: CASSYAIEGARYEQYF. The CDR3 coding sequence is TGTGCCAGCAGTTACGCTATTGAGGGAGCTCGCTACGAGCAGTACTTC.